The source of this T cell receptor (beta chain) is a study of T-cell memory formation after mild COVID-19. Study observations and caveats: Among clones contracting day 15 to 85, CD4/CD8 was balanced, whereas later expanders leaned CD4+.

The CDR3 has 17 amino acids. V lost 7 bases and J 1 base, leaving 24 bases between the germline ends. The germline gives CDR1 SQVTM, CDR2 ANQGSEA. As to this clonotype: The antigen is unknown.

Constant-segment primers served in 5'RACE that generated TCR alpha and TCR beta cDNA libraries bearing sample barcodes and UMIs. TCRdb independently ran MiXCR on the 5' RACE reads; one entry per CDR3 protein. The sample includes 40,000 to 55,000 distinct CDR3 sequences, approximately 6.8% of them seen just once. The TCR comes from a man in his late teens or twenties who had mild COVID-19 (a few samples of this study predate the infection). Cell type and time point are not known. The sequenced material came from PBMCs or a T cell subset sorted from them (not recorded which). V usage is TRBV29-1 and J usage is TRBJ2-3; no definite D call. CDR3 protein: CSATLVPLGWGTDTQYF. Here the CDR3 DNA reads TGCAGCGCCACTCTCGTCCCTCTGGGGTGGGGCACAGATACGCAGTATTTT.